The text below deals with one T cell receptor beta chain. The entry originates in a study of Tregs in tolerant kidney transplant recipients. The CDR3 totals 17 residues. J gave up 6 bases and V 0 bases, and 7 bases lay outside the gene matches. Germline values: CDR1 LGHNA, CDR2 YNFKEQ. TCRdb's table, derived via immunoSEQ multiplex PCR, lists solely in-frame clones and lacks some. In the table there are about 83,000 clones, about 98% of which are singletons. This material consisted of CD4+ T cells from blood, taken before the transplant. The chain links TRBV4-2 to TRBJ2-2; TRBD2 agrees at 10 bases. The TCR was taken from a human donor who received a combined kidney and bone marrow transplant. CDR3 nucleotide sequence: TGTGCCAGCAGCCAAGAACCTAGCGGGAGTATTGCCGGGGAGCTGTTTTTT. Translating gives CASSQEPSGSIAGELFF.